These 28 T cell receptor beta chains were sequenced from one sample in a study of sequential checkpoint blockade in melanoma. Treatment meaning: randomized to nivolumab then ipilimumab (arm A) or the reverse (arm B). Measured with immunoSEQ multiplex PCR; TCRdb has only the in-frame clones, and not every one. Of about 1,400 clones in the sample, about 25% were seen once. The sample here was tumor tissue (inferred from file names), taken from a patient given nivolumab and ipilimumab in sequence. These TCRs come from a human donor with melanoma.

Judged by abundance, this clone is large. This chain connects TRBV11-3 to TRBJ2-1, with 10 bases identical to TRBD2. The CDR3 length is 15 residues. Germline V gene data show CDR1 as SGHNT and CDR2 as YENEEA. Trimming cost V 5 bases and J 4 bases; bases outside gene matches: 5. The CDR3 coding sequence is TGTGCCAGCAGCCATGGACTAGCGGCGTACAATGAGCAGTTCTTC. It specifies CASSHGLAAYNEQFF. The full variable domain, completed using reference TRBV11-3 and TRBJ2-1, is EAGVVQSPRYKIIEKKQPVAFWCNPISGHNTLYWYLQNLGQGPELLIRYENEEAVDDSQLPKDRFSAERLKGVDSTLKIQPAELGDSAVYLCASSHGLAAYNEQFFGPGTRLTVL.

This clone was observed a few times. The chain links TRBV6-8 to TRBJ1-6; D is uncertain. Germline V gene sequence: CDR1 MNHGY, CDR2 SAAAGT. The CDR3 contains 16 residues. V shed 5 bases and J shed 6 bases, with 17 bases lying between them. Here the CDR3 reads CASSQGRSASNSPLHF. The CDR3 region has the DNA TGTGCCAGCAGTCAAGGACGCTCAGCGAGTAATTCACCCCTCCACTTT.

The chain joins TRBV10-2 to TRBJ2-7; TRBD2 agrees at 10 bases. Germline V gene sequence: CDR1 WSHSY, CDR2 SAAADI. Trimming removed 7 bases from V and 1 base from J; junction bases left unmatched: 4. This CDR3 is built from 14 residues. The CDR3 DNA sequence: TGCGCCAGCACGGGACTAGCGAATTCCTACGAGCAGTACTTC. Encoded protein: CASTGLANSYEQYF.

The chain joins TRBV19 to TRBJ2-1; D is unresolved. Germline CDR1 LNHDA, CDR2 SQIVND (reference sequence). There are 14 residues in the CDR3. V lost 3 bases, J lost 3 bases, and 9 bases lay in between. The CDR3 nucleotides read TGTGCCAGTAGTATTGTCCGAGGCTACAATGAGCAGTTCTTC. This gives the protein CASSIVRGYNEQFF.

By share, this clone ranks as medium-sized. The chain links TRBV11-3 to TRBJ2-3; 10 nucleotides align to TRBD1. The length of the CDR3 is 16 residues. Germline V gene data show CDR1 as SGHNT and CDR2 as YENEEA. V lost 5 bases, J lost 0 bases, and 5 bases stayed unmatched. The CDR3 DNA reads TGTGCCAGCAGCCTGGTGGGACAGGGGAGCACAGATACGCAGTATTTT. Protein sequence: CASSLVGQGSTDTQYF.

By share, this clone ranks as medium-sized. This chain links TRBV11-3 with TRBJ2-3; 11 bases agree with TRBD2. The CDR3 spans 18 residues. CDR1 is SGHNT and CDR2 is YENEEA in the germline V gene. The J segment lost 0 bases and the V segment lost 4 bases, leaving 9 bases of the junction unmatched. The CDR3 coding sequence is TGTGCCAGCAGCTCGGAGACTAGCGGGGACCGAAGCACAGATACGCAGTATTTT. Its translation is CASSSETSGDRSTDTQYF.

The chain employs TRBV6-8 and TRBJ1-1; D not certain. Germline V gene data show CDR1 as MNHGY and CDR2 as SAAAGT. V was clipped by 0 bases and J by 1 base, with 3 bases between them. The CDR3 totals 13 residues. As DNA, the CDR3 is TGTGCCAGCAGTTACTCGACGAACACTGAAGCTTTCTTT. Protein product: CASSYSTNTEAFF.

This chain uses TRBV6-8 with TRBJ2-1, with D possibly TRBD2 on 6 matching bases. Trimming removed 10 bases at V and 3 bases at J, with 19 bases between. Germline V lookup: CDR1 MNHGY, CDR2 SAAAGT. The CDR3 consists of 15 residues. The CDR3 DNA is TGTGCCATCAGCCTAACTAGCAACGGCTACAATGAGCAGTTCTTC. Translating it yields CAISLTSNGYNEQFF.

This clone has just a few counts. The J gene is TRBJ1-1, the V gene TRBV6-8; 7 bases agree with TRBD1. CDR1 and CDR2 (germline): MNHGY, SAAAGT. The V segment lost 6 bases and the J segment 4 bases; nucleotides outside the gene matches: 11. The CDR3 length is 15 residues. The CDR3 loop reads CASSTSTGSLTEAFF. Here the CDR3 DNA reads TGTGCCAGCAGCACGTCGACAGGGTCGCTCACTGAAGCTTTCTTT.

The gene calls are TRBV30 and TRBJ2-3; 8 bases match TRBD1. With V trimmed by 7 bases and J by 5 bases, 11 bases remained unmatched. The CDR3 has 14 residues. Germline V gene sequence: CDR1 GTSNPN, CDR2 SVGIG (reference sequence). The CDR3 bases are TGTGCCTTGAACCGCCAGGGGGCCCAAGATACGCAGTATTTT. It specifies CALNRQGAQDTQYF. Variable domain in full (rest from reference TRBV30 and TRBJ2-3): SQTIHQWPATLVQPVGSPLSLECTVEGTSNPNLYWYRQAAGRGLQLLFYSVGIGQISSEVPQNLSASRPQDRQFILSSKKLLLSDSGFYLCALNRQGAQDTQYFGPGTRLTVL.

The genes are TRBV30 and TRBJ2-5; D possibly uses TRBD1 or TRBD2 (6 bases each). Trimming pared 7 bases from V and 1 base from J, leaving 16 bases between. From germline, CDR1 is GTSNPN and CDR2 SVGIG (reference sequence). The CDR3 extends over 14 amino acids. The CDR3 spells CASNREAAQETQYF. The CDR3 region has the DNA TGTGCCTCAAACAGGGAGGCGGCCCAAGAGACCCAGTACTTC.

The genes are TRBV5-1 and TRBJ1-3; 9 nucleotides agree with TRBD1. Trimming at V came to 6 bases and at J to 0 bases, leaving 16 bases not matched to a gene. The length of the CDR3 is 19 residues. CDR1 SGHRS and CDR2 YFSETQ come from the germline V gene. In DNA form, the CDR3 reads TGCGCCAGCACGACCCGGGACAGGGTATATCTGAGCTCTGGAAACACCATATATTTT. Translated: CASTTRDRVYLSSGNTIYF. The full variable domain, in which reference TRBV5-1 and TRBJ1-3 provide the parts outside the CDR3, is KAGVTQTPRYLIKTRGQQVTLSCSPISGHRSVSWYQQTPGQGLQFLFEYFSETQRNKGNFPGRFSGRQFSNSRSEMNVSTLELGDSALYLCASTTRDRVYLSSGNTIYFGEGSWLTVV.

In this sample, this clone is medium-sized (0.01 to 0.1%). The chain has TRBV11-3 and TRBJ2-7; 7 bases map to TRBD2. J was trimmed by 5 bases and V by 3 bases; bases with no gene match: 7. CDR3 length equals 14 residues. The germline V gene has CDR1 SGHNT and CDR2 YENEEA. CDR3 DNA sequence: TGTGCCAGCAGCTTTGGAGGGAGGGGTAACGAGCAGTACTTC. It codes for CASSFGGRGNEQYF.

There are a few counts of this clone. The chain has TRBV6-8 and TRBJ2-7, with 8 bases matching TRBD2. V lost 7 bases to trimming and J lost 0 bases; unmatched junction nucleotides: 5. The germline V gene has CDR1 MNHGY and CDR2 SAAAGT. CDR3 length: 14 residues. CDR3 in amino acids: CASKLSGTSYEQYF. In DNA, the CDR3 is TGTGCCAGCAAACTTAGCGGGACCTCCTACGAGCAGTACTTC.

The chain employs TRBV14 and TRBJ2-3; D call uncertain. Trimming removed 3 bases at V and 3 bases at J, with 10 bases between. Germline V lookup: CDR1 SGHDN, CDR2 FVKESK. The CDR3 has 14 residues. The CDR3: CASSQGFRTDTQYF. The CDR3 DNA follows: TGTGCCAGCAGCCAGGGTTTTCGGACAGATACGCAGTATTTT.

This clone was observed a few times. The chain has TRBV6-8 and TRBJ2-7; D is ambiguous. The CDR3 contains 12 residues. Germline V gene data show CDR1 as MNHGY and CDR2 as SAAAGT. V was pared by 4 bases and J by 5 bases, with 9 bases between. DNA of the CDR3: TGTGCCAGCAGTTTAAAGGTACACGAGCAGTACTTC. Translating gives CASSLKVHEQYF.

Here the CDR3 reads CASGLVPGDGYTF. DNA for the CDR3: TGTGCTAGTGGTTTGGTACCCGGAGATGGCTACACCTTC. The V call is TRBV12-5, the J call TRBJ1-2; no clear D. V lost 0 bases and J lost 6, with 8 bases in between. The CDR3 contains 13 residues. Per germline, CDR1 LGHNT and CDR2 FRNRAP.

The chain employs TRBV12-5 and TRBJ2-1; D is undetermined. Germline V gene sequence: CDR1 LGHNT, CDR2 FRNRAP. This CDR3 has 15 amino acids. The CDR3 region has the DNA TGTGCCAGCACTAATGGGTGGACGACCTACAATGAGCAGTTCTTC. This codes for CASTNGWTTYNEQFF.

V usage is TRBV12-5 and J usage is TRBJ2-5, with a tentative D call TRBD2 (6 bases). The V gene's germline CDR1 is LGHNT and CDR2 FRNRAP. This CDR3 comprises 15 residues. Trimming removed 0 bases at V and 3 bases at J, with 11 bases between. As DNA, the CDR3 is TGTGCTAGTGGTTTGGTACTGGGGGGAAAAGAGACCCAGTACTTC. Translation gives CASGLVLGGKETQYF.

By proportion, this clone is medium-sized (0.01 to 0.1%). This chain uses TRBV9 with TRBJ1-2, with TRBD1 matching over 7 bases. V lost 2 bases, J lost 1 base, and 5 bases stayed unmatched. Germline CDR1 reads SGDLS; CDR2 reads YYNGEE. This CDR3 region has 15 residues. The CDR3 sequence: CASSVGTVNNYGYTF. DNA for the CDR3: TGTGCCAGCAGCGTGGGGACAGTGAATAACTATGGCTACACCTTC.

The genes are TRBV6-8 and TRBJ2-7; a possible D gene is TRBD2 (7 bases). This CDR3 region has 16 residues. The germline gives CDR1 MNHGY, CDR2 SAAAGT. V was cut by 1 base and J by 7 bases, with 20 bases left in between. CDR3 loop: CASSYWGGGLSREQYF. In DNA form, the CDR3 reads TGTGCCAGCAGTTACTGGGGCGGGGGCCTTTCTCGGGAGCAGTACTTC.

Relative to its sample, this clone is medium-sized (0.01 to 0.1%). The chain uses TRBV11-3 and TRBJ1-6; D gene uncertain. CDR3 length: 15 residues. V gave up 5 bases and J gave up 7 bases, with 15 bases separating them. The germline gives CDR1 SGHNT, CDR2 YENEEA. Here the CDR3 DNA reads TGTGCCAGCAGCCCAACGACGGCTAGAAATTCACCCCTCCACTTT. It is translated as CASSPTTARNSPLHF.

On this clone itself: An end of the junction does not agree with germline; a read error may underlie this. The V and J genes are TRBV6-8 and TRBJ2-2, with TRBD1 identical over 9 bases. Germline CDR1 reads MNHGY; CDR2 reads SAAAGT. The CDR3 covers 15 residues. The CDR3 reads CAISTGGSITGELFF. The CDR3 nucleotides are TGTGCCATCAGTACAGGGGGCTCGATCACCGGGGAGCTGTTTTTT.

Only a few counts were recorded for this clone. V gene TRBV28 combines with J gene TRBJ1-2; D unresolved. This CDR3 contains 12 residues. V lost 1 base to trimming and J lost 7 bases, with 7 bases between them. Looked up from germline, CDR1 is MDHEN and CDR2 is SYDVKM. CDR3 residues: CASSLSGSGYTF. DNA of the CDR3: TGTGCCAGCAGTTTATCAGGCAGTGGCTACACCTTC.

The CDR3 region is CASSFTTGGYEQYF. As DNA, the CDR3 is TGCGCCAGCAGTTTTACGACAGGGGGCTACGAGCAGTACTTC. The chain employs TRBV5-1 and TRBJ2-7, with TRBD1 matching 9 bases. Germline lookup yields CDR1 SGHRS and CDR2 YFSETQ. The V gene end was trimmed by 5 bases and the J gene end by 3 bases; junction bases not matched to a gene: 6. This CDR3 region has 14 residues.

Sample share makes this clone medium-sized. The rearrangement uses TRBV4-1 and TRBJ2-2; D gene uncertain. There are 18 residues in the CDR3. With 4 bases removed from V and 4 bases from J, the gap between germline ends came to 22 bases. CDR1 is MGHRA, CDR2 YSYEKL, per germline. CDR3 protein: CASSLKIRNGWGTGELFF. Written as DNA, the CDR3 is TGCGCCAGCAGCCTTAAGATTAGGAACGGGTGGGGCACCGGGGAGCTGTTTTTT.

The V and J genes are TRBV11-3 and TRBJ2-1; the D gene is possibly TRBD2 (7 bases). CDR3 length: 15 residues. The germline V and J ends were trimmed by 3 bases and 7 bases, with 16 bases remaining between them. CDR1 SGHNT and CDR2 YENEEA come from the germline V gene. Here the CDR3 reads CASSLALGGANEQFF. Written as DNA, the CDR3 is TGTGCCAGCAGCTTGGCCTTGGGGGGGGCAAATGAGCAGTTCTTC. Full variable domain (outside the CDR3, taken from reference TRBV11-3 and TRBJ2-1): EAGVVQSPRYKIIEKKQPVAFWCNPISGHNTLYWYLQNLGQGPELLIRYENEEAVDDSQLPKDRFSAERLKGVDSTLKIQPAELGDSAVYLCASSLALGGANEQFFGPGTRLTVL.

This clone has a handful of counts. The rearrangement uses TRBV6-8 and TRBJ2-7, with D perhaps being TRBD1 or TRBD2 (5 bases each). The germline CDR1 and CDR2 sequences are MNHGY and SAAAGT. Between the trimmed V and J ends, which lost 4 bases and 5 bases, there was a span of 9 bases. The length of the CDR3 is 12 residues. The CDR3 is CASSWRGDEQYF. In DNA, the CDR3 is TGTGCCAGCAGTTGGCGAGGGGACGAGCAGTACTTC.